A single T cell receptor (beta chain) is shown here with its context. Antigen specificity is unknown. This sample was included in a study of STAT5B mutations in CD4+ large granular lymphocyte leukemia. Whole-study context: Among healthy controls, a particular HLA allele went with more CDR3 'QG' motifs. Whole-study findings and limits: No patients shared main leukemic clonotypes, though about 24% appeared at low frequency elsewhere. Without putative leukemic clones, patient CD4-sorted repertoires remained more clonal than healthy CD4+ repertoires.

Original processing methods: Productive clonotypes were detectable down to 2.59 x 10-5 frequency. The data were produced by immunoSEQ multiplex PCR, yet TCRdb's version contains in-frame clones alone and is incomplete. V and J calls and clone size come straight from that table; D and trimming were deduced from the DNA. The sample lists under 35,000 clones; around 85% were seen once. The sequencing input was CD4+ T cells from blood buffy coats. The TCR comes from a human donor in good health.

The CDR3 region is CASSPPGPYEQYF. For the CDR3, the DNA is TGTGCCAGCAGCCCCCCGGGGCCCTACGAGCAGTACTTC. The J gene is TRBJ2-7, the V gene TRBV7-9; TRBD1 or TRBD2 may be the D gene (5 bases each). Germline V gene sequence: CDR1 SEHNR, CDR2 FQNEAQ (reference sequence). V was cut by 5 bases and J by 2 bases, with 10 bases left in between. The CDR3 extends over 13 amino acids.